This TCR beta chain was captured by sequencing in a study of blood T cell repertoires in COVID-19. Study-level background: Sources were T cells, B-cell-depleted T cells, or PBMCs; the material itself was cDNA or gDNA.

Individuals drawn from about two dozen US areas were roughly 18 to 95 years old. Recovery among Cohort 3 donors was established by two negative PCRs, clearance, or symptom resolution. In the authors' methods: Amplification from reference gene primers served as the basis for estimated nucleated cell counts. The data were produced by immunoSEQ multiplex PCR, yet TCRdb's version contains in-frame clones alone and is incomplete. V and J calls and clone size follow that table, whereas D and trimming were derived from the DNA. The sample has 250,000 or so clones; 86% are singletons. This CDR3 has 18 residues. The J segment lost 4 bases and the V segment lost 5 bases, leaving 16 bases of the junction unmatched. Germline assignment: CDR1 SGHVS and CDR2 FQNEAQ.

J is TRBJ2-1 and V is TRBV7-8, with 8 bases aligning to TRBD2. Sequencing used PBMCs or T cells enriched from blood (not recorded which). The clonotype originates from a woman aged 18-35 years who had recovered from COVID-19. Here the CDR3 reads CASSPEAGDILVYNEQFF. The CDR3 DNA reads as TGTGCCAGCAGCCCCGAAGCGGGAGATATCTTAGTTTACAATGAGCAGTTCTTC.